This passage covers 18 T cell receptor beta chains from one sample sequenced in a study of patients and donors after allogeneic stem cell transplantation (dated by TCRdb to about 2020). The library was produced with RT-PCR. The sample was run on a NextSeq 550. TCRdb passed the public sequencing reads through fastp at Q25 and MiXCR, retaining productive beta sequences. Every CDR3 protein is listed once, alongside the most common genes and DNA of its rows. Within this sample are 900,000 to 1,000,000 distinct CDR3 sequences, with approximately 18% of them counted one time only. The ten largest clones take up roughly 6% of the sample. The sequenced material came from blood, either unsorted or a sorted T cell fraction (not recorded which). The receptors shown here come from a human donor who was either an allogeneic HSCT recipient or a stem cell or donor lymphocyte infusion donor (not recorded which). It is not recorded whose cells these are; they may come from a transplant donor.

The chain couples TRBV24-1 to TRBJ2-1, with 8 bases identical to TRBD1. The CDR3 contains 16 residues. Germline V gene sequence: CDR1 KGHDR, CDR2 SFDVKD. V lost 9 bases and J lost 6; bases outside the gene matches: 15. The CDR3, as DNA: TGTGCCACCCAACCGACGGACAGGGAGGATAGCAATGAGCAGTTCTTC. Translated: CATQPTDREDSNEQFF.

This clonotype was seen a handful of times. The chain joins TRBV7-8 to TRBJ2-3, with 8 bases identical to TRBD2. The CDR3 runs 17 residues. J was trimmed by 3 bases and V by 7 bases; bases with no gene match: 15. CDR1 is SGHVS, CDR2 FQNEAQ, per germline. CDR3 bases: TGTGCCAGCACCCAAGCGGGGGTCCTACAGGTGACAGATACGCAGTATTTT. Protein: CASTQAGVLQVTDTQYF. Using reference TRBV7-8 and TRBJ2-3 for the parts outside the CDR3, the full variable domain is GAGVSQSPRYKVAKRGQDVALRCDPISGHVSLFWYQQALGQGPEFLTYFQNEAQLDKSGLPSDRFFAERPEGSVSTLKIQRTQQEDSAVYLCASTQAGVLQVTDTQYFGPGTRLTVL.

This clonotype was found a few times. This rearrangement joins TRBV7-9 to TRBJ1-2, with no clear D. The CDR3 has 17 residues. V dropped 2 bases and J dropped 0 bases, with 16 bases sitting between them. Germline CDR1 SEHNR, CDR2 FQNEAQ (reference sequence). CDR3 residues: CASSLSLGVDPNYGYTF. CDR3 in DNA: TGTGCCAGCAGCTTATCTTTGGGCGTTGATCCTAACTATGGCTACACCTTC.

The chain links TRBV6-2 or TRBV6-3 to TRBJ1-5; TRBD1 matches 10 bases. J lost 9 bases, V lost 4 bases, and 9 bases had no gene match. Germline CDR1 reads MNHEY; CDR2 reads SVGEGT. The CDR3 spans 15 residues. CDR3 residues: CASSFYGTGVRPQHF. CDR3 nucleotides: TGTGCCAGCAGTTTCTACGGGACAGGGGTGCGGCCCCAGCATTTT.

This clonotype was detected only a few times. The gene calls are TRBV5-1 and TRBJ1-1; D perhaps matches TRBD1 (5 bases). The CDR3 totals 15 residues. Per the germline V gene, CDR1 is SGHRS and CDR2 is YFSETQ. Trimming cost V 3 bases and J 3 bases, with 15 bases left between them. CDR3 loop: CASSWGGAPDTEAFF. CDR3 nucleotide sequence: TGCGCCAGCAGCTGGGGAGGGGCTCCGGACACTGAAGCTTTCTTT.

V usage is TRBV20-1 and J usage is TRBJ2-7; D is uncertain. The germline gives CDR1 DFQATT, CDR2 SNEGSKA (reference sequence). The CDR3 contains 15 residues. The V end was cut by 6 bases, the J end by 1 base, with 19 bases between. As DNA, the CDR3 is TGCAGTGCCGGACCTCCGGGCGTGGTGTCCTACGAGCAGTACTTC. This sequence encodes CSAGPPGVVSYEQYF.

The V and J genes are TRBV6-2 or TRBV6-3 and TRBJ1-5; TRBD1 matches 8 bases. Germline CDR1 is MNHEY and CDR2 is SVGEGT. V lost 6 bases, J lost 6 bases, and 1 base stayed unmatched. The CDR3 loop spans 12 amino acids. CDR3 loop: CASRDRAQPQHF. CDR3 nucleotides: TGTGCCAGCAGGGACAGGGCTCAGCCCCAGCATTTT.

The chain links TRBV29-1 to TRBJ2-7; the match to TRBD1 covers 7 bases. The germline CDR1 and CDR2 sequences are SQVTM and ANQGSEA. This CDR3 is built from 15 residues. The ends lost 4 bases at V and 3 bases at J; junction bases unmatched: 12. The CDR3 spells CSVAHLRTGFYEQYF. CDR3 nucleotides: TGCAGCGTTGCCCATCTCCGGACAGGCTTCTACGAGCAGTACTTC.

The chain recombines TRBV6-5 with TRBJ2-1; 7 bases align to TRBD2. The germline V gene has CDR1 MNHEY and CDR2 SVGAGI. The junction had 9 bases not matched to a gene; V was cut back by 0 bases and J by 1 base. There are 18 residues in the CDR3. CDR3 amino acids: CASSYSGGQGRSYNEQFF. As DNA, the CDR3 is TGTGCCAGCAGTTACTCGGGAGGGCAGGGCCGGTCCTACAATGAGCAGTTCTTC.

The chain joins TRBV15 to TRBJ1-5; the D is unclear. Germline CDR1 reads LNHNV; CDR2 reads YYDKDF (reference sequence). The CDR3 has 17 amino acids. Trimming stripped 0 bases from V and 5 bases from J, with 17 bases between. In DNA, the CDR3 is TGTGCCACCAGCAGAGATCACGGGCAGGCCTTGGATCAGCCCCAGCATTTT. Its translation is CATSRDHGQALDQPQHF.

The rearrangement joins TRBV6-1 to TRBJ1-1; perhaps TRBD1 as D (6 bases). Germline V lookup: CDR1 MNHNS, CDR2 SASEGT. This CDR3 has 15 residues. V was shortened by 7 bases and J by 0 bases, with 15 bases between the two germline ends. The CDR3 here is CASTPSRGLNTEAFF. For the CDR3, the DNA is TGTGCCAGCACCCCGAGCAGGGGACTGAACACTGAAGCTTTCTTT.

The chain recombines TRBV27 with TRBJ1-2, with D hard to call. CDR3 length equals 11 residues. Trimming pared 7 bases from V and 7 bases from J, leaving 10 bases between. Germline loops: CDR1 MNHEY, CDR2 SMNVEV (reference sequence). As DNA, the CDR3 is TGTGCCAGCAAGTGGGGAGGTGGCTACACCTTC. It yields the protein CASKWGGGYTF.

This chain joins TRBV10-3 and TRBJ2-3, with D unresolved. The CDR3 contains 11 residues. Germline CDR1 ENHRY, CDR2 SYGVKD. The ends were cut back, 8 bases at V and 5 bases at J, with 8 bases in the middle. The CDR3 protein is CAIGYGDTQYF. For the CDR3, the DNA is TGTGCCATCGGTTATGGAGATACGCAGTATTTT.

There are a few counts of this clonotype. This chain uses TRBV29-1 with TRBJ1-2; 8 bases map to TRBD1. V lost 3 bases and J lost 7; bases outside the gene matches: 7. Germline V gene lookup returns CDR1 SQVTM and CDR2 ANQGSEA. The CDR3 extends over 13 amino acids. CDR3: CSVEQDRVSGYTF. In DNA, the CDR3 is TGCAGCGTTGAGCAGGACAGGGTTTCTGGCTACACCTTC.

This chain links TRBV11-2 with TRBJ2-1, with D possibly being TRBD2 (5 bases). Deletions cut 4 bases from V and 10 bases from J, with 17 bases between. The germline gives CDR1 SGHAT, CDR2 FQNNGV. The CDR3 runs 14 residues. The CDR3 loop reads CASSSVQARREQFF. CDR3 coding DNA: TGTGCCAGCAGCTCAGTTCAGGCCCGGAGGGAGCAGTTCTTC. Based on the CDR3 plus reference TRBV11-2 and TRBJ2-1, the full variable domain is EAGVAQSPRYKIIEKRQSVAFWCNPISGHATLYWYQQILGQGPKLLIQFQNNGVVDDSQLPKDRFSAERLKGVDSTLKIQPAKLEDSAVYLCASSSVQARREQFFGPGTRLTVL.

The chain has TRBV7-9 and TRBJ2-5, with 10 bases fitting TRBD2. Germline V gene sequence: CDR1 SEHNR, CDR2 FQNEAQ (reference sequence). This CDR3 comprises 16 residues. The V gene end was trimmed by 4 bases and the J gene end by 7 bases; junction bases not matched to a gene: 12. This CDR3 is CASSSKTGASGGTQYF. Written as DNA, the CDR3 is TGTGCCAGCAGCTCCAAAACAGGGGCTAGCGGGGGGACCCAGTACTTC.

Regarding this clonotype: Being one base from a much bigger clone, this may be a read error. The J gene is TRBJ1-1, the V gene TRBV4-2; D is unresolved. This CDR3 has 12 residues. V was shortened by 1 base and J by 4 bases, with 4 bases between the two germline ends. Looked up from germline, CDR1 is LGHNA and CDR2 is YNFKEQ. This CDR3 reads CASSQGCTEAFF. The CDR3 nucleotides are TGTGCCAGCAGCCAAGGGTGCACTGAAGCTTTCTTT.

There are many counts of this clonotype. The CDR3 DNA is TGCAGTGCTGCCATAGCGGGGGCCTACAATGAGCAGTTCTTC. Its protein product is CSAAIAGAYNEQFF. The V gene is TRBV20-1, the J gene TRBJ2-1, with 9 bases identical to TRBD2. CDR1 DFQATT and CDR2 SNEGSKA come from the germline V gene (reference sequence). V shed 5 bases and J 2 bases; nucleotides not matched to a gene: 4. The CDR3 loop spans 14 amino acids.